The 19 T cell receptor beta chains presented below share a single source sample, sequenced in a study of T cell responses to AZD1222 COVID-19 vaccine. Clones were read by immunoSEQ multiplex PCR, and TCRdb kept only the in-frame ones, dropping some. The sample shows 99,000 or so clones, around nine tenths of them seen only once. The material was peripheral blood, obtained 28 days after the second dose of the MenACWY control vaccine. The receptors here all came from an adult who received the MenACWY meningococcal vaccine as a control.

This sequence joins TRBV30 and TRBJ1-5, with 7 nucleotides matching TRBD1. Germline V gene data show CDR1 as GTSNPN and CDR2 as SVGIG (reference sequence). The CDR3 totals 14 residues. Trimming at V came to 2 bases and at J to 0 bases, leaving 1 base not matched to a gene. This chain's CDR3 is CAWSTGDSNQPQHF. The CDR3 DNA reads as TGTGCCTGGAGTACAGGGGATAGCAATCAGCCCCAGCATTTT.

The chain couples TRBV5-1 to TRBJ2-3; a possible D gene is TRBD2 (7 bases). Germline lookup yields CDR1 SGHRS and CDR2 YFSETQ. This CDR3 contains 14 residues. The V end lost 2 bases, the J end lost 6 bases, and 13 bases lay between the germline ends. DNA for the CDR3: TGCGCCAGCAGCTTATCCGGCGGGGGCGATACGCAGTATTTT. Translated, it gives CASSLSGGGDTQYF.

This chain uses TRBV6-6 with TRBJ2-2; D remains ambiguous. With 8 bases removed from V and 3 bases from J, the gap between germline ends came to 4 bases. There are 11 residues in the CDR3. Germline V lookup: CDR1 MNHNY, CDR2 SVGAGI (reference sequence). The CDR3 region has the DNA TGTGCCAGCCGGGACACCGGGGAGCTGTTTTTT. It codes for CASRDTGELFF.

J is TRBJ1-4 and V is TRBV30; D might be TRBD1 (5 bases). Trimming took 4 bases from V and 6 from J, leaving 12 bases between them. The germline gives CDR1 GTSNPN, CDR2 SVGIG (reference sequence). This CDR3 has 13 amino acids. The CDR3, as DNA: TGTGCCTGGACCCCTCCAGGGTATGAAAAACTGTTTTTT. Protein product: CAWTPPGYEKLFF. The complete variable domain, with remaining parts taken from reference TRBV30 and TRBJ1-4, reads SQTIHQWPATLVQPVGSPLSLECTVEGTSNPNLYWYRQAAGRGLQLLFYSVGIGQISSEVPQNLSASRPQDRQFILSSKKLLLSDSGFYLCAWTPPGYEKLFFGSGTQLSVL.

CDR3 DNA sequence: TGTGCCAGCTCGAACAGAGCCCTCACGGAGACCCAGTACTTC. It is translated as CASSNRALTETQYF. The chain is built from TRBV19 and TRBJ2-5; D gene unclear. The V and J ends lost 9 bases and 5 bases respectively, with 19 bases between them. Germline V gene lookup returns CDR1 LNHDA and CDR2 SQIVND (reference sequence). This CDR3 has 14 amino acids.

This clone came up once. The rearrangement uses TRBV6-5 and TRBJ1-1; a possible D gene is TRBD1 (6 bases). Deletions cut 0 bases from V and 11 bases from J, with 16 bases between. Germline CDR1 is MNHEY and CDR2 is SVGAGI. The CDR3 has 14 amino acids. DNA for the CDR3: TGTGCCAGCAGTTACTCAGGGAAGGGGGACTGGGCTTTCTTT. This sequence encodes CASSYSGKGDWAFF.

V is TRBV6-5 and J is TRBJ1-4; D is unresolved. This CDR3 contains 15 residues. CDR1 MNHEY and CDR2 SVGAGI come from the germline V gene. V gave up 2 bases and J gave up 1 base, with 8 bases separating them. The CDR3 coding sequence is TGTGCCAGCAGTTACGGTGGGAGAACTAATGAAAAACTGTTTTTT. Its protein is CASSYGGRTNEKLFF.

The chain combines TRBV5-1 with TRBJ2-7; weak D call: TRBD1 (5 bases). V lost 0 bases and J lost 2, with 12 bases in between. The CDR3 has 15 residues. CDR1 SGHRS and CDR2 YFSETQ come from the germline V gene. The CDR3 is CASSLASTRAYEQYF. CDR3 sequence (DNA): TGCGCCAGCAGCTTGGCGTCAACCAGGGCCTACGAGCAGTACTTC.

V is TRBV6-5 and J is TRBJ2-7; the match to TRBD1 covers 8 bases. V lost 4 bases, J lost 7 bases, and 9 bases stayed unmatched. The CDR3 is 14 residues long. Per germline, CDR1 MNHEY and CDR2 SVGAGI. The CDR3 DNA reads TGTGCCAGCAGTTCCCCAGGGGGCTGGGGGGAGCAGTACTTC. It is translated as CASSSPGGWGEQYF.

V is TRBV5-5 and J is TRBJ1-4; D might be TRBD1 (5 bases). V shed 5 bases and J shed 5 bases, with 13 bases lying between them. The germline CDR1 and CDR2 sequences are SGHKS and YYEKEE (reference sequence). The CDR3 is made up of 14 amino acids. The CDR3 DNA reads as TGTGCCAGCAGTTTTGGGACTGTCAATGAAAAACTGTTTTTT. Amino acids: CASSFGTVNEKLFF.

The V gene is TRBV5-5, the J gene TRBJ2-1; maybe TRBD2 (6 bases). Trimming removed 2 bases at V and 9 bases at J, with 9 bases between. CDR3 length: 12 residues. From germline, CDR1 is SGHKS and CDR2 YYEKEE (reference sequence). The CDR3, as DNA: TGTGCCAGCAGCTTCCGACTAGGTGAGCAGTTCTTC. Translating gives CASSFRLGEQFF.

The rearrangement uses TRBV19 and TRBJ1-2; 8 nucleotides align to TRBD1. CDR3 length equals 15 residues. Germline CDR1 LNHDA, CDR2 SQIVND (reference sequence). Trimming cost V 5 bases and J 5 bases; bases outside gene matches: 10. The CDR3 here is CASSLTGQGGYGYTF. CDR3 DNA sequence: TGTGCCAGTAGTCTAACTGGACAGGGAGGTTATGGCTACACCTTC.

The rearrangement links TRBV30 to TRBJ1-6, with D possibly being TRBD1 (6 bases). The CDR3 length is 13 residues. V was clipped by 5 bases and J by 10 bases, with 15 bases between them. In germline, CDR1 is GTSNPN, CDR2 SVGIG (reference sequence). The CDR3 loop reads CAWGRQDRSPLHF. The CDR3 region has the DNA TGTGCCTGGGGGAGACAGGATAGGTCACCCCTCCACTTT. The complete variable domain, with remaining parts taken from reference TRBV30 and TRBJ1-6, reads SQTIHQWPATLVQPVGSPLSLECTVEGTSNPNLYWYRQAAGRGLQLLFYSVGIGQISSEVPQNLSASRPQDRQFILSSKKLLLSDSGFYLCAWGRQDRSPLHFGNGTRLTVT.

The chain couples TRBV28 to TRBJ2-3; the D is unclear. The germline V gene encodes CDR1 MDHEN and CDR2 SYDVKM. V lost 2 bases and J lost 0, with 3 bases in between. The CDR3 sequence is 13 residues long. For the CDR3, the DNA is TGTGCCAGCAGTTTACCTAGCACAGATACGCAGTATTTT. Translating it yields CASSLPSTDTQYF.

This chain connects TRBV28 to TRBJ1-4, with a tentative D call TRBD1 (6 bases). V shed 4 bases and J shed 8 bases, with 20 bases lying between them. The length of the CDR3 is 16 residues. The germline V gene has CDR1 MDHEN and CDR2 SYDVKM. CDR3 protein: CASSSTGAGAEEKLFF. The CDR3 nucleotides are TGTGCCAGCAGTTCGACCGGGGCGGGGGCGGAAGAAAAACTGTTTTTT.

The chain's CDR3 is CASSQRLSNQPQHF. The CDR3, as DNA: TGTGCCAGCAGCCAAAGGTTAAGCAATCAGCCCCAGCATTTT. The chain links TRBV3-1 (or the pseudogene TRBV3-2) to TRBJ1-5; D uncertain. The CDR3 is 14 residues long. V was shortened by 2 bases and J by 1 base, with 6 bases between the two germline ends. Germline V gives CDR1 LGHDT, CDR2 YNNKEL (reference sequence).

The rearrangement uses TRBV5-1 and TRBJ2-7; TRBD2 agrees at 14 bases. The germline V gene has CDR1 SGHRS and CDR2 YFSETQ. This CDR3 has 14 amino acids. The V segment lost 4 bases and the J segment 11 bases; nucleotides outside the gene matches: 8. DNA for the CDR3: TGCGCCAGCAGCGGCGGGACTAGCGGGGGATTAGAGTACTTC. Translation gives CASSGGTSGGLEYF. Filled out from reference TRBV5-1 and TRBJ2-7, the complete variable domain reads KAGVTQTPRYLIKTRGQQVTLSCSPISGHRSVSWYQQTPGQGLQFLFEYFSETQRNKGNFPGRFSGRQFSNSRSEMNVSTLELGDSALYLCASSGGTSGGLEYFGPGTRLTVT.

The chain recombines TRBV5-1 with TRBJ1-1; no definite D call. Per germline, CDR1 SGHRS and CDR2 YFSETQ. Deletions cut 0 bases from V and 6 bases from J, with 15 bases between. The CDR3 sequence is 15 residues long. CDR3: CASSLVGFLGSEAFF. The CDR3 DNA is TGCGCCAGCAGCTTGGTGGGGTTTCTGGGGTCTGAAGCTTTCTTT.

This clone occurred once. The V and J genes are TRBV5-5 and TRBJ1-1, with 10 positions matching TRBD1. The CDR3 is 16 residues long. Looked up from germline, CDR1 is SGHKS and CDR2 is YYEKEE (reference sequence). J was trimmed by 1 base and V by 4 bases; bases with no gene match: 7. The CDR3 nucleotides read TGTGCCAGCAGCCCACCGGACAGGGGGTGGAACACTGAAGCTTTCTTT. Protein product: CASSPPDRGWNTEAFF.